One TCR beta chain is described in this entry. This receptor's antigen is unknown. There are no base qualities to consult, and no much larger clone falls within one base. As encoded in the germline V gene (reference sequence), CDR1 is SGHNT while CDR2 is YYREEE. CDR3 length: 14 amino acids, cysteine to phenylalanine. Just CDR3 DNA is preserved here, 42 bases in frame from base 1. The junction carries 13 bases between V and J, which are trimmed by 4 bases and 6 bases respectively. TCRbeta CDR3 regions were amplified from genomic DNA by means of the immunoSEQ Assay, a bias-controlled multiplex PCR. From the authors' description of their analysis: Nucleated cell counts per sample were estimated from amplification of reference gene primers within the assay. To quantify the absolute abundance of each unique TCRbeta CDR3 rearrangement, sequence reads were collapsed and filtered. For each sample, productive Simpson clonality was calculated by taking the square root of Simpson's diversity index across productive rearrangements. TCRdb took over this immuneACCESS table, retaining in-frame rearrangements with V and J assigned. Such tables are incomplete; in checked studies, under half of the missing clones stem from an unresolved V gene, and the remainder is unexplained. The V and J calls and clone size were taken over from that table, and D and trimming were inferred from the DNA. Present in this sample are tens of thousands of clones, about 72% of which were seen just once. The top ten clones comprise roughly 40% of the sample.

Collaborating institutions collected whole blood in K2EDTA tubes following their own protocols. Collaborator samples were shipped for TCRbeta analysis as frozen whole blood, isolated PBMCs, or DNA extracted from either sample type. This sample is drawn from a study of blood T cell repertoires in COVID-19 (dated by TCRdb to about 2020). With regard to the full study: The collaborator samples originated in the United States, Italy and Spain and spanned the acute and convalescent phases of COVID-19. A de-identified subject ID, COVID-19 status, age in years and sex were almost always included in the sample metadata. The repertoires were made available in a free public database intended to serve as a resource for research on the immune response to SARS-CoV-2. The samples were drawn from the first 160 participants of the ongoing ImmuneRACE study and from 1,254 subjects provided by 6 global collaborators. Where available, HLA class I and class II types were obtained from metadata supplied by the sample provider rather than from assay-based typing. The material from the prospective study consisted of cDNA or gDNA derived from T cells, B-cell-depleted T cells, or PBMCs. Subjects who had been exposed to COVID-19, were actively infected with it, or had recovered from it provided the deeply sampled blood TCRbeta repertoires that made up the dataset.

The study at large found these results: How much clinical and demographic metadata was included differed by source and by participant, and the metadata was provided uncurated.

The source material was peripheral blood. The rearrangement combines TRBV5-4 with TRBJ1-4, with no confidently assigned D gene. This receptor was identified in a woman aged 80 or over with acute or convalescent COVID-19. For the CDR3, the sequence is CASSREVGDEKLFF. The sequence in DNA is TGTGCCAGCAGCCGGGAGGTCGGCGATGAAAAACTGTTTTTT.